This T cell receptor beta chain is drawn from a study of beta chain features in type 1 diabetes. Study-wide points: The study found that naive, central memory and Treg TCRB repertoires appeared more similar in patients than in healthy donors. When Type 1 diabetes patients were examined, their TCRB CDR3s proved moderately but significantly shorter in all four CD4+ subsets.

The sequenced template was cDNA made from the entire isolated RNA. Only in-frame clones appear in the TCRdb table, and some are missing; sequencing was by immunoSEQ multiplex PCR. Here the sample spans about 160,000 clones, 8% to 9.5% being singletons. This CDR3 region has 14 residues. Trimming took 8 bases from V and 0 from J, leaving 12 bases between them. Germline V gives CDR1 LNHNV, CDR2 YYDKDF (reference sequence). To note about this clone: Its antigen is currently unknown.

This chain uses TRBV15 with TRBJ2-3; D is uncertain. Sequencing input: central memory CD4+ T cells from blood. The clonotype comes from a woman younger than 30 with type 1 diabetes. The CDR3 coding sequence is TGTGCCACCGCAGTTTCTCCTAGCACAGATACGCAGTATTTT. It is translated as CATAVSPSTDTQYF.